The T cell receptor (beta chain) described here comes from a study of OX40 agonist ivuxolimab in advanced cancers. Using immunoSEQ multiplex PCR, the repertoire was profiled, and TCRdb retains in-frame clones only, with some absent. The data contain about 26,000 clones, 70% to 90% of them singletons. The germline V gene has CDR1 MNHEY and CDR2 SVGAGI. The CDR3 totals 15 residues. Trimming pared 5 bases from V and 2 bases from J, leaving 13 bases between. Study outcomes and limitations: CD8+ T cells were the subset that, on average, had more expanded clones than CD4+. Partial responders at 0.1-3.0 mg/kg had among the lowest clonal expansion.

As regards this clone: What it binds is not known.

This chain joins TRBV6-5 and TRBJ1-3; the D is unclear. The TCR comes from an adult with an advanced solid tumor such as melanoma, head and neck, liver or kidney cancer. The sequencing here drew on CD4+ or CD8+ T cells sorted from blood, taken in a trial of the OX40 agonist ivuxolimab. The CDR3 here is CASSPDSSTGNTIYF. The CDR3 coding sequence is TGTGCCAGCAGTCCTGACTCCTCGACTGGAAACACCATATATTTT.